These 13 T cell receptor beta chains share one sample of origin, sequenced in a study of lymphopenia after photon versus proton radiotherapy. Here immunoSEQ multiplex PCR was the method, and the copy in TCRdb shows in-frame clones only, minus some. The repertoire holds about 55,000 clones, with approximately 84% as singletons. The material was peripheral blood, obtained from a patient treated with proton-based radiotherapy. These receptors were collected from a man in his sixties with pancreatic cancer.

This clone was found a few times. The V gene is TRBV18, the J gene TRBJ1-1; the D gene is possibly TRBD1 (6 bases). This CDR3 is 16 amino acids long. Germline CDR1 is KGHSH and CDR2 is LQKENI. Trimming took off 1 base at V and 4 bases at J, with 16 bases between the two ends. The CDR3 reads CASSPQGAGATTEAFF. CDR3 bases: TGTGCCAGCTCACCACAAGGTGCAGGGGCGACCACTGAAGCTTTCTTT. Combining the CDR3 with reference TRBV18 and TRBJ1-1 gives the whole variable domain NAGVMQNPRHLVRRRGQEARLRCSPMKGHSHVYWYRQLPEEGLKFMVYLQKENIIDESGMPKERFSAEFPKEGPSILRIQQVVRGDSAAYFCASSPQGAGATTEAFFGQGTRLTVV.

The V and J genes are TRBV19 and TRBJ1-3; the match to TRBD1 covers 12 bases. The germline gives CDR1 LNHDA, CDR2 SQIVND (reference sequence). Trimming at V came to 3 bases and at J to 2 bases, leaving 2 bases not matched to a gene. The CDR3 is 16 amino acids. The CDR3 here is CASSIRDRGPGNTIYF. The CDR3 coding sequence is TGTGCCAGTAGTATCCGGGACAGGGGGCCTGGAAACACCATATATTTT.

The V call is TRBV7-2, the J call TRBJ2-7; 7 bases line up with TRBD2. Per germline, CDR1 SGHTA and CDR2 FQGNSA. V shed 2 bases and J 5 bases; nucleotides not matched to a gene: 9. The CDR3 covers 15 residues. The CDR3 region is CASSLLSGGRHEQYF. CDR3 coding DNA: TGTGCCAGCAGCTTATTGTCGGGAGGCCGCCACGAGCAGTACTTC.

The chain couples TRBV5-1 to TRBJ2-7; 9 bases map to TRBD2. Germline values: CDR1 SGHRS, CDR2 YFSETQ. After removal of 0 bases from V and 3 bases from J, the junction contained 7 bases not matched to a gene. There are 16 residues in the CDR3. The CDR3 is CASSLVGGRERYEQYF. Written as DNA, the CDR3 is TGCGCCAGCAGCTTGGTAGGCGGGAGGGAACGCTACGAGCAGTACTTC.

This chain links TRBV28 with TRBJ2-7; 9 bases fit TRBD2. Trimming at V came to 8 bases and at J to 5 bases, leaving 10 bases not matched to a gene. The V gene's germline CDR1 is MDHEN and CDR2 SYDVKM. CDR3 length equals 14 residues. CDR3 nucleotides: TGTGCCAGCCACCTGGGTCTAGCGGGAAACGAGCAGTACTTC. Protein product: CASHLGLAGNEQYF. Looking up the rest from reference TRBV28 and TRBJ2-7 gives the full variable domain: DVKVTQSSRYLVKRTGEKVFLECVQDMDHENMFWYRQDPGLGLRLIYFSYDVKMKEKGDIPEGYSVSREKKERFSLILESASTNQTSMYLCASHLGLAGNEQYFGPGTRLTVT.

The CDR3 here is CASSLGTGGGFNEQYF. CDR3 sequence (DNA): TGTGCCAGCAGCTTAGGGACAGGGGGCGGATTTAACGAGCAGTACTTC. The V call is TRBV7-8, the J call TRBJ2-7; 11 bases agree with TRBD1. The CDR3 is 16 amino acids. Germline V CDR1 and CDR2: SGHVS, FQNEAQ. V trimming: 1 base; J trimming: 5 bases; junction bases outside the gene matches: 7.

The chain combines TRBV29-1 with TRBJ2-2, with TRBD1 matching 9 bases. The CDR3 length is 15 residues. V trimming: 5 bases; J trimming: 5 bases; junction bases outside the gene matches: 9. CDR1 SQVTM and CDR2 ANQGSEA come from the germline V gene. In DNA, the CDR3 is TGCAGCGTTCCCTCGGGACAGGGTCGAACCGGGGAGCTGTTTTTT. Amino acid sequence: CSVPSGQGRTGELFF.

This clone was seen a handful of times. The chain links TRBV6-5 to TRBJ1-2, with a possible D match to TRBD1 (6 bases). The CDR3 length is 13 residues. With 2 bases removed from V and 9 bases from J, the gap between germline ends came to 13 bases. Germline CDR1 reads MNHEY; CDR2 reads SVGAGI. For the CDR3, the DNA is TGTGCCAGCAGTTACCCGGGGGGCGGAAGCTACACCTTC. Its translation: CASSYPGGGSYTF.

This clone showed up just a few times. The gene calls are TRBV28 and TRBJ2-2; 7 bases map to TRBD2. The ends lost 6 bases at V and 2 bases at J; junction bases unmatched: 9. CDR1 is MDHEN, CDR2 SYDVKM, per germline. CDR3 length equals 16 residues. The CDR3 loop is CASSAWGGFNTGELFF. The CDR3 region has the DNA TGTGCCAGCAGCGCTTGGGGGGGATTCAACACCGGGGAGCTGTTTTTT. The full variable domain, in which reference TRBV28 and TRBJ2-2 provide the parts outside the CDR3, is DVKVTQSSRYLVKRTGEKVFLECVQDMDHENMFWYRQDPGLGLRLIYFSYDVKMKEKGDIPEGYSVSREKKERFSLILESASTNQTSMYLCASSAWGGFNTGELFFGEGSRLTVL.

V is TRBV11-3 and J is TRBJ2-7; D is undetermined. V was pared by 5 bases and J by 2 bases, with 7 bases between. The CDR3 totals 12 residues. The germline V gene has CDR1 SGHNT and CDR2 YENEEA. CDR3 in DNA: TGTGCCAGCAGCGCCCATGCCTACGAGCAGTACTTC. Amino acid sequence: CASSAHAYEQYF. The whole variable domain, filled in from reference TRBV11-3 and TRBJ2-7, reads EAGVVQSPRYKIIEKKQPVAFWCNPISGHNTLYWYLQNLGQGPELLIRYENEEAVDDSQLPKDRFSAERLKGVDSTLKIQPAELGDSAVYLCASSAHAYEQYFGPGTRLTVT.

Written as DNA, the CDR3 is TGTGCCAGCAGCCGGACACGGGACTTAAGCACAGATACGCAGTATTTT. It specifies CASSRTRDLSTDTQYF. The chain has TRBV7-8 and TRBJ2-3; D possibly corresponds to TRBD2 (6 bases). Per the germline V gene, CDR1 is SGHVS and CDR2 is FQNEAQ. The germline V and J ends were trimmed by 5 bases and 0 bases, with 15 bases remaining between them. This CDR3 has 16 residues.

CDR3 coding DNA: TGTGCCAGCAGTTTTCAGGGCTACGAGCAGTACTTC. The encoded protein is CASSFQGYEQYF. The J gene is TRBJ2-7, the V gene TRBV28, with D possibly being TRBD1 (5 bases). V was shortened by 3 bases and J by 3 bases, with 6 bases between the two germline ends. CDR3 length equals 12 residues. Germline assignment: CDR1 MDHEN and CDR2 SYDVKM.

The rearrangement uses TRBV7-9 and TRBJ2-1; 9 nucleotides match TRBD1. This CDR3 region has 16 residues. After removal of 4 bases from V and 2 bases from J, the junction contained 6 bases not matched to a gene. Looked up from germline, CDR1 is SEHNR and CDR2 is FQNEAQ (reference sequence). The CDR3, as DNA: TGTGCCAGCAGCTCAAACAGGGGGCGACCCTACAATGAGCAGTTCTTC. It is translated as CASSSNRGRPYNEQFF.